This is a list of T cell receptor beta chains from one sample in a study of OX40 agonist ivuxolimab in advanced cancers. TCRdb's copy holds only in-frame clones and misses some; the assay was immunoSEQ multiplex PCR. Of around 84,000 clones in the sample, about nine tenths were seen once. Sequencing was performed on CD4+ or CD8+ T cells sorted from blood, taken in a trial of the OX40 agonist ivuxolimab. These receptor sequences come from an adult with an advanced solid tumor such as melanoma, head and neck, liver or kidney cancer. CDR3s include the opening cysteine and the closing phenylalanine or tryptophan. D genes are given only for firm matches. Expanded clones get a size class; other rows say once, few or many, or leave the size out.

j_call	d_call	v_call	clone_size	cdr3_nt	cdr3_aa
TRBJ2-7	TRBD1	TRBV27	once	TGTGCCAGCAGTTTACGGCCACCGGGACAGGGGTCCTACGAGCAGTACTTC	CASSLRPPGQGSYEQYF
TRBJ2-7	.	TRBV28	.	TGTGCCAGCAGTTTACGGGGGCGCCCGGCGGCTGGTGAGCAGTACTTC	CASSLRGRPAAGEQYF
TRBJ1-5	TRBD1	TRBV4-1	.	TGCGCCAGCAGCCAAGGTCCCGGGACAGGGGCAAGGCAGCCCCAGCATTTT	CASSQGPGTGARQPQHF
TRBJ2-1	TRBD2	TRBV19	.	TGTGCCAGTAGGTACAGCGGGAGGGACAATGAGCAGTTCTTC	CASRYSGRDNEQFF
TRBJ2-2	.	TRBV7-2	.	TGTGCCAGCAGCTTATTAGCGACGAACACCGGGGAGCTGTTTTTT	CASSLLATNTGELFF
TRBJ2-7	.	TRBV5-1	once	TGCGCCAGCAGCCGGGACAACTCCTACGAGCAGTACTTC	CASSRDNSYEQYF
TRBJ2-7	.	TRBV6-5	.	TGTGCCAGCAGTGAAGCGGCCAAGCAGTACTTC	CASSEAAKQYF
TRBJ2-1	TRBD2	TRBV7-6	.	TGTGCCAGCAGCGGACTAGCGGGAGCGTCCAATTACAATGAGCAGTTCTTC	CASSGLAGASNYNEQFF
TRBJ2-7	TRBD1	TRBV5-4	.	TGTGCCAGCAGCTCCCCGGGACAGAACTACGAGCAGTACTTC	CASSSPGQNYEQYF
TRBJ2-3	.	TRBV7-9	.	TGTGCCAGCAGCTTATCCCCGGGACACCGGCAGTATTTT	CASSLSPGHRQYF
TRBJ2-7	TRBD1	TRBV7-9	once	TGTGCCAGCAGCTTAGCGTTCAGGACAGGCCACTACGAGCAGTACTTC	CASSLAFRTGHYEQYF
TRBJ2-3	TRBD2	TRBV6-6	.	TGTGCCAGCAGTCGCACCGGGACTAGCGGCACAGATACGCAGTATTTT	CASSRTGTSGTDTQYF
TRBJ2-3	.	TRBV10-1	once	TGCGCCAGCAGAAAGGACATCGCAGATACGCAGTATTTT	CASRKDIADTQYF
TRBJ1-3	.	TRBV5-4	.	TGTGCCAGCAGCCAAGGAACGGGGGTAGACACCATATATTTT	CASSQGTGVDTIYF
TRBJ1-2	.	TRBV30	.	TGTGCCTGGAGTTCGCCCAAGTCTTGGGCCGAAAGGGGTTTGGGGAGGCATGGCTACACCTTC	CAWSSPKSWAERGLGRHGYTF
TRBJ1-2	.	TRBV2	.	TGTGCCAGCACCCCGGGGTTCGACGGGGGCTATGGCTACACCTTC	CASTPGFDGGYGYTF
TRBJ2-7	.	TRBV19	.	TGTGCCAGTAGTAAGGGGATGAACTCCTACGAGCAGTACTTC	CASSKGMNSYEQYF
TRBJ2-3	TRBD2	TRBV29-1	.	TGCAGCGTTCCGGGTCGGGGACTAGCAATGAGCACAGATACGCAGTATTTT	CSVPGRGLAMSTDTQYF
TRBJ2-3	TRBD2	TRBV6-5	.	TGTGCCAGCAGTTACCTCAATAGCGGGAGCACAGATACGCAGTATTTT	CASSYLNSGSTDTQYF
TRBJ1-1	.	TRBV6-6	.	TGTGCCACAACCGCGGACGGAAAGGTTGCTGAAGCTTTCTTT	CATTADGKVAEAFF
TRBJ2-7	.	TRBV23-1	.	TGCGCCAGCAGTCAATCTCGGGAAAGTGGATCCTACGAGCAGTACTTC	CASSQSRESGSYEQYF
TRBJ2-7	.	TRBV6-1	.	TGTGCCAGTAGGACACCCCCCTCCTACGAGCAGTACTTC	CASRTPPSYEQYF
TRBJ1-6	TRBD1	TRBV18	.	TGTGCCAGCTCTCCTCTGGACAGGGCCTCACCCCTCCACTTT	CASSPLDRASPLHF
TRBJ1-1	TRBD1	TRBV5-1	.	TGCGCCAGCAGCCTTAGGACAGGTTCAAGCACTGAAGCTTTCTTT	CASSLRTGSSTEAFF
TRBJ2-7	.	TRBV19	few	TGTGCCAGTCACCCCAGGGGAATGGCCTACGAGCAGTACTTC	CASHPRGMAYEQYF
TRBJ2-5	.	TRBV19	.	TGTGCCAGTAGTATAGATTTTTTGGAGACCCAGTACTTC	CASSIDFLETQYF
TRBJ2-1	TRBD1	TRBV18	.	TGTGCCAGCTCCCTAGACAGGGGTGAGCAGTTCTTC	CASSLDRGEQFF
TRBJ2-7	.	TRBV7-6	.	TGTGCCAGCAGCTTAGATCCAGCCTCCTACGAGCAGTACTTC	CASSLDPASYEQYF
TRBJ2-7	.	TRBV5-6	once	TGTGCCAGCAGCCCAAGGGGCCGACAAGGACCACGCTACGAGCAGTACTTC	CASSPRGRQGPRYEQYF
TRBJ1-1	.	TRBV5-1	.	TGCGCCAGCAGCTCGGGACCCATCACTGAAGCTTTCTTT	CASSSGPITEAFF
TRBJ1-6	.	TRBV10-3	.	TGTGCCATCAACCAGGCGGATAATTCACCCCTCCACTTT	CAINQADNSPLHF
TRBJ2-7	.	TRBV5-1	.	TGCGCCAGCAGCTTGGGGACATCGAGCTCCTACGAGCAGTACTTC	CASSLGTSSSYEQYF
TRBJ1-2	TRBD1	TRBV5-7	.	TGTGCCAGCAGCTTAGCAGGGGGGCCCTATGGCTACACCTTC	CASSLAGGPYGYTF
TRBJ2-7	TRBD1	TRBV25-1	.	TGTGCCAGCAGCAGGGACAGGGGCTACGAGCAGTACTTC	CASSRDRGYEQYF
TRBJ2-7	.	TRBV19	.	TGTGCCAGTAGCCCCGGCAGGCGTTCCTACGAGCAGTACTTC	CASSPGRRSYEQYF
TRBJ2-1	TRBD1	TRBV7-3	.	TGTGCCAGCAGCTTCTTGGGACAGGGGAATGAGCAGTTCTTC	CASSFLGQGNEQFF
TRBJ2-5	.	TRBV29-1	.	TGCAGCGTTGCGGGGGTCCAAGAGACCCAGTACTTC	CSVAGVQETQYF
TRBJ2-5	TRBD2	TRBV5-1	.	TGCGCCAGCAGCTTGGAGGCAATAGGGGAGGGGACCCAGTACTTC	CASSLEAIGEGTQYF
TRBJ1-1	.	TRBV19	.	TGTGCCAGTAGTATAGATGTGAACACTGAAGCTTTCTTT	CASSIDVNTEAFF
TRBJ1-6	TRBD1	TRBV5-1	.	TGCGCCAGCAGGACAGGGATTAATTCACCCCTCCACTTT	CASRTGINSPLHF
TRBJ2-5	.	TRBV5-4	once	TGTGCCAGCAGCTGGGGCAGTCAGGAGGAGACCCAGTACTTC	CASSWGSQEETQYF
TRBJ2-1	.	TRBV6-1	.	TGTGCCAGCAGAGGCGGCAGGGGGCAGTTCTTC	CASRGGRGQFF
TRBJ2-2	.	TRBV7-3	.	TGTGCCAGCAGCTTAACAGGAGCCGGGGAGCTGTTTTTT	CASSLTGAGELFF
TRBJ1-1	.	TRBV5-5	.	TGTGCCAGCAGCTTGGACGTTGGCAGGGCATTATTTGCTGAAGCTTTCTTT	CASSLDVGRALFAEAFF
TRBJ2-5	TRBD2	TRBV4-1	.	TGCGCCAGCAGCCGAACTAAACCTCTAGCGGGGGGCCAAGAGACCCAGTACTTC	CASSRTKPLAGGQETQYF
TRBJ1-1	.	TRBV7-9	.	TGTGCCAGCAGCTTCGGAGCGAACACTGAAGCTTTCTTT	CASSFGANTEAFF
TRBJ1-3	.	TRBV19	once	TGTGCCAGTAGTATAGTTTATGGCTCTGGAAACACCATATATTTT	CASSIVYGSGNTIYF
TRBJ1-2	.	TRBV11-3	.	TGTGCCAGCTCCAACCGAGGGGGCTATGGCTACACCTTC	CASSNRGGYGYTF
TRBJ2-7	.	TRBV9	few	TGTGCCAGCAGCGTATCCGGGTCACTATCCTCCTACGAGCAGTACTTC	CASSVSGSLSSYEQYF
TRBJ1-1	TRBD1	TRBV27	.	TGTGCCAGCAGTCGACAGGGGATCAACACTGAAGCTTTCTTT	CASSRQGINTEAFF
TRBJ2-1	.	TRBV5-1	.	TGCGCCAGCAGCCTGGGGCTATTTTCCGATGAGCAGTTCTTC	CASSLGLFSDEQFF
TRBJ2-3	TRBD1	TRBV10-1	.	TGCGCCAGCAGAGGGACAGGCCGAGGAGATACGCAGTATTTT	CASRGTGRGDTQYF
TRBJ1-1	.	TRBV5-1	.	TGCGCCAGCAGAAGGACAAGGGTGAACACTGAAGCTTTCTTT	CASRRTRVNTEAFF
TRBJ1-1	.	TRBV11-2	.	TGTGCCAGCAGCTTATTGCGAGGGGTTGTGGGGGACACTGAAGCTTTCTTT	CASSLLRGVVGDTEAFF
TRBJ1-2	TRBD1	TRBV4-1	few	TGCGCCAGTTGGGACAGACAGAACTATGGCTACACCTTC	CASWDRQNYGYTF